One sample yielded the 9 T cell receptor beta chains listed below, sequenced in a study of spatial heterogeneity in lung cancer. The time point denotes: sample taken at primary tumor resection. Whole RNA obtained from tumor, nontumor lung or frozen PBMC underwent sequencing without sorting. TCRdb ran MiXCR on the 5' RACE reads and lists one entry per CDR3 protein. The top ten clones hold roughly 2.4% of a sample with approximately 12,000 distinct CDR3 sequences, about 13% of them seen once. Sequencing was performed on PBMCs, taken at surgery. These receptors were taken from a female donor with early-stage non-small cell lung cancer.

By sample share, this clonotype is medium-sized (0.01 to 0.1%). The chain recombines TRBV23-1 with TRBJ2-5, with 7 bases matching TRBD1. TRBV23-1 is an ORF, with its function uncertain. The CDR3 loop spans 15 amino acids. V shed 0 bases, J shed 7 bases, and the junction held 8 bases outside the gene matches. CDR3 loop: CASSQSYRGKGTQYF. Here the CDR3 DNA reads TGCGCCAGCAGTCAATCATACAGGGGCAAAGGGACCCAGTACTTC.

Within the sample, this clonotype is medium-sized. J is TRBJ1-1 and V is TRBV6-6, with D possibly matching TRBD1 (5 bases). V shed 2 bases and J shed 3 bases, with 10 bases lying between them. The CDR3 consists of 14 residues. The germline gives CDR1 MNHNY, CDR2 SVGAGI (reference sequence). CDR3 sequence reads: CASSYVGGDTEAFF. CDR3 sequence (DNA): TGTGCCAGCAGTTACGTTGGAGGGGACACTGAAGCTTTCTTT.

The V call is TRBV27, the J call TRBJ1-6; D not certain. CDR1 is MNHEY, CDR2 SMNVEV, per germline (reference sequence). The CDR3 spans 15 residues. V was trimmed by 2 bases and J by 5 bases, leaving 10 bases between them. CDR3 nucleotides: TGTGCCAGCAGTTTAAGCCGGGATCATAATTCACCCCTCCACTTT. Amino acids: CASSLSRDHNSPLHF.

This clonotype has only a few counts. V usage is TRBV12-5 and J usage is TRBJ2-7; 7 bases map to TRBD1. The germline V gene encodes CDR1 LGHNT and CDR2 FRNRAP. The ends lost 2 bases at V and 6 bases at J; junction bases unmatched: 4. This CDR3 is 13 amino acids long. Here the CDR3 reads CASGLYPGGEQYF. The CDR3 region has the DNA TGTGCTAGTGGTTTGTACCCAGGGGGCGAGCAGTACTTC. The full variable domain, completed using reference TRBV12-5 and TRBJ2-7, is DARVTQTPRHKVTEMGQEVTMRCQPILGHNTVFWYRQTMMQGLELLAYFRNRAPLDDSGMPKDRFSAEMPDATLATLKIQPSEPRDSAVYFCASGLYPGGEQYFGPGTRLTVT.

By proportion, this clonotype is medium-sized. V and J are TRBV28 and TRBJ1-2; unclear D gene. The CDR3 totals 14 residues. V shed 6 bases and J shed 1 base, with 12 bases lying between them. CDR1 is MDHEN and CDR2 is SYDVKM in the germline V gene. The CDR3 coding sequence is TGTGCCAGCAGCCAGGTTTGGAGTAACTATGGCTACACCTTC. Its protein is CASSQVWSNYGYTF.

In its sample, this clonotype ranks as medium-sized. The chain is built from TRBV18 and TRBJ2-5; TRBD1 might be the D (5 bases). Trimming took 4 bases from V and 4 from J, leaving 13 bases between them. CDR3 length: 14 residues. Germline CDR1 is KGHSH and CDR2 is LQKENI. The CDR3 protein is CASSLLDRGETQYF. Written as DNA, the CDR3 is TGTGCCAGCTCACTTCTTGACAGAGGAGAGACCCAGTACTTC. Variable domain in full (rest from reference TRBV18 and TRBJ2-5): NAGVMQNPRHLVRRRGQEARLRCSPMKGHSHVYWYRQLPEEGLKFMVYLQKENIIDESGMPKERFSAEFPKEGPSILRIQQVVRGDSAAYFCASSLLDRGETQYFGPGTRLLVL.

The table lists this clonotype with many counts. The chain uses TRBV6-5 and TRBJ2-3; 8 bases align to TRBD1. This CDR3 spans 15 amino acids. Per germline, CDR1 MNHEY and CDR2 SVGAGI. Trimming took 6 bases from V and 5 from J; bases not matched to a gene: 10. In DNA form, the CDR3 reads TGTGCCAGCAGCTCTCAGGGGGCAGGGAAAGATACGCAGTATTTT. The encoded protein is CASSSQGAGKDTQYF.

The chain employs TRBV20-1 and TRBJ1-6, with D unresolved. The V and J ends lost 7 bases and 2 bases respectively, with 12 bases between them. CDR3 length: 14 amino acids. Germline values: CDR1 DFQATT, CDR2 SNEGSKA (reference sequence). This chain's CDR3 is CSGKNSAYNSPLHF. CDR3 sequence (DNA): TGCAGTGGGAAAAACTCGGCCTATAATTCACCCCTCCACTTT.

By share, this clonotype counts as medium-sized. The gene calls are TRBV7-9 and TRBJ2-5, with D possibly being TRBD2 (5 bases). This CDR3 spans 15 amino acids. With 0 bases removed from V and 2 bases from J, the gap between germline ends came to 10 bases. Germline loops: CDR1 SEHNR, CDR2 FQNEAQ (reference sequence). The CDR3 DNA reads as TGTGCCAGCAGCTTAGCGCAGGCGGGTCAAGAGACCCAGTACTTC. Translation: CASSLAQAGQETQYF.